One sample yielded the 29 T cell receptor beta chains listed below, sequenced in a study of Graves' ophthalmopathy and Graves' hyperthyroidism. From RNA, the CDR3 regions of TCR beta chains were amplified and sequenced. First-round RT-PCR relied on HTBI primers, and a second-round multiplex PCR came next. TCRdb used MiXCR to reprocess the multiplex PCR reads, holding one entry per CDR3 protein. The repertoire holds hundreds of thousands of distinct CDR3 sequences, with around 20% as singletons. Sequencing was done on a sample of peripheral blood. Receptor source: a woman between 18 and 29 years old with stable Graves' hyperthyroidism.

This clonotype was counted ten times or more. The chain is built from TRBV18 and TRBJ1-1; maybe TRBD1 (6 bases). V lost 4 bases and J 0 bases, leaving 9 bases between the germline ends. The CDR3 extends over 14 amino acids. Looked up from germline, CDR1 is KGHSH and CDR2 is LQKENI. CDR3 sequence: CASSQQGLNTEAFF. The DNA for the CDR3 is TGTGCCAGCTCACAACAGGGCCTGAACACTGAAGCTTTCTTT. Full variable domain (missing parts from reference TRBV18 and TRBJ1-1): NAGVMQNPRHLVRRRGQEARLRCSPMKGHSHVYWYRQLPEEGLKFMVYLQKENIIDESGMPKERFSAEFPKEGPSILRIQQVVRGDSAAYFCASSQQGLNTEAFFGQGTRLTVV.

This clonotype was observed at least ten times. The chain links TRBV20-1 to TRBJ2-5; TRBD2 aligns across 9 bases. The junction had 12 bases not matched to a gene; V was cut back by 3 bases and J by 4 bases. The CDR3 contains 16 residues. Germline-derived CDR1 and CDR2 are DFQATT and SNEGSKA (reference sequence). CDR3 sequence: CSASPPGVAGVETQYF. DNA of the CDR3: TGCAGTGCTAGCCCCCCGGGGGTAGCGGGAGTAGAGACCCAGTACTTC.

This clonotype was recorded many times. This chain uses TRBV28 with TRBJ1-3; a weak D match, TRBD1 (5 bases). The CDR3 loop spans 14 amino acids. The V end was cut by 5 bases, the J end by 1 base, with 9 bases between. Germline V gene sequence: CDR1 MDHEN, CDR2 SYDVKM. The CDR3 nucleotides read TGTGCCAGCAGTCTCGGGGGGTCTGGAAACACCATATATTTT. Its translation: CASSLGGSGNTIYF.

This clonotype was recorded at least ten times. The chain is built from TRBV2 and TRBJ1-1; perhaps TRBD1 as D (6 bases). CDR3 length: 12 residues. CDR1 SNHLY and CDR2 FYNNEI come from the germline V gene. V lost 1 base to trimming and J lost 7 bases, with 7 bases between them. CDR3 region: CASSEEGGEAFF. The CDR3 DNA reads as TGTGCCAGCAGTGAAGAGGGGGGTGAAGCTTTCTTT.

There are many counts of this clonotype. This rearrangement joins TRBV19 to TRBJ2-7, with D perhaps matching TRBD1 (5 bases). The V gene's germline CDR1 is LNHDA and CDR2 SQIVND (reference sequence). The CDR3 sequence is 14 residues long. Trimming stripped 4 bases from V and 0 bases from J, with 10 bases between. The CDR3 DNA follows: TGTGCCAGTAGTAGGAAGGACACCTCCTACGAGCAGTACTTC. Its protein is CASSRKDTSYEQYF.

This chain connects TRBV6-1 to TRBJ2-7; D gene unclear. This CDR3 is 13 amino acids long. Germline-derived CDR1 and CDR2 are MNHNS and SASEGT. V lost 0 bases, J lost 3 bases, and 6 bases lay in between. The CDR3 DNA reads as TGTGCCAGCAGTGAAGCGTCCCTCTACGAGCAGTACTTC. Translating it yields CASSEASLYEQYF.

The chain employs TRBV6-1 and TRBJ1-2; D is perhaps TRBD1 (6 bases). This CDR3 has 14 residues. V was pared by 5 bases and J by 3 bases, with 13 bases between. The germline V gene encodes CDR1 MNHNS and CDR2 SASEGT. In DNA, the CDR3 is TGTGCCAGCAGTAAAAGACAGGATGACTATGGCTACACCTTC. Its protein product is CASSKRQDDYGYTF.

This clonotype occurred many times. The chain couples TRBV5-1 to TRBJ1-1; 8 bases are shared with TRBD1. There are 17 residues in the CDR3. Germline V gives CDR1 SGHRS, CDR2 YFSETQ. The V gene end was trimmed by 4 bases and the J gene end by 11 bases; junction bases not matched to a gene: 22. CDR3 DNA: TGCGCCAGCAGCGAAGGGGACAGGACGTATTTGGACGTAGGGGCTTTCTTT. Translating it yields CASSEGDRTYLDVGAFF.

V usage is TRBV4-1 and J usage is TRBJ2-7, with a weak D call TRBD1 (6 bases). Trimming left V 4 bases short and J 7 bases short, with 23 bases between. Germline CDR1 and CDR2: MGHRA and YSYEKL. CDR3 length: 16 amino acids. This CDR3 is CASSLRSRDTPQEQYF. CDR3 sequence (DNA): TGCGCCAGCAGCCTGAGATCTCGGGACACCCCTCAAGAGCAGTACTTC.

This clonotype has ten or more counts. The chain employs TRBV20-1 and TRBJ2-2, with 9 bases matching TRBD2. V lost 6 bases to trimming and J lost 2 bases; unmatched junction nucleotides: 4. The CDR3 is 14 residues long. Germline CDR1 is DFQATT and CDR2 is SNEGSKA (reference sequence). The CDR3 coding sequence is TGCAGTGCGTTAGCGGGAGTTAACACCGGGGAGCTGTTTTTT. Translation: CSALAGVNTGELFF.

This clonotype was picked up many times. The DNA of the CDR3 is TGTGCCAGCAGCATCACGCCCGGAACTGAAGCTTTCTTT. It translates to CASSITPGTEAFF. The chain employs TRBV11-2 and TRBJ1-1; D remains ambiguous. Germline V lookup: CDR1 SGHAT, CDR2 FQNNGV. V gave up 5 bases and J gave up 5 bases, with 12 bases separating them. The CDR3 contains 13 residues.

The chain uses TRBV7-8 and TRBJ2-7; a possible D gene is TRBD2 (6 bases). From germline, CDR1 is SGHVS and CDR2 FQNEAQ. The CDR3 runs to 15 residues. Trimming shortened V by 1 base and J by 2 bases, and 12 bases separated the two germline ends. CDR3 protein: CASSLVGGGTYEQYF. CDR3 nucleotide sequence: TGTGCCAGCAGCTTAGTGGGGGGTGGGACCTACGAGCAGTACTTC.

This clonotype was picked up many times. The V call is TRBV20-1, the J call TRBJ2-7, with TRBD2 as a possible D gene (6 bases). The CDR3 covers 12 residues. V was pared by 2 bases and J by 3 bases, with 8 bases between. CDR1 and CDR2 (germline): DFQATT, SNEGSKA (reference sequence). The DNA of the CDR3 is TGCAGTGCTAGAACGACTAGCTACGAGCAGTACTTC. It codes for CSARTTSYEQYF.

The chain has TRBV4-1 and TRBJ1-2; 8 bases agree with TRBD1. Looked up from germline, CDR1 is MGHRA and CDR2 is YSYEKL. Losses at the gene ends were 5 bases for V and 5 bases for J; bases not matched to a gene: 13. The CDR3 is 16 amino acids. The chain's CDR3 is CASSSYSDRDWYGYTF. CDR3 coding DNA: TGCGCCAGCAGCTCGTATTCGGACAGGGACTGGTATGGCTACACCTTC.

This clonotype was seen at least ten times. V gene TRBV5-1 combines with J gene TRBJ2-5; weak D call: TRBD2 (6 bases). Between the trimmed V and J ends, which lost 4 bases and 1 base, there was a span of 14 bases. CDR1 SGHRS and CDR2 YFSETQ come from the germline V gene. CDR3 length equals 15 residues. CDR3 in DNA: TGCGCCAGCAGCCTCATACCTAGCGCCCAAGAGACCCAGTACTTC. It encodes CASSLIPSAQETQYF. The full variable domain, its missing parts supplied by reference TRBV5-1 and TRBJ2-5, is KAGVTQTPRYLIKTRGQQVTLSCSPISGHRSVSWYQQTPGQGLQFLFEYFSETQRNKGNFPGRFSGRQFSNSRSEMNVSTLELGDSALYLCASSLIPSAQETQYFGPGTRLLVL.

V gene TRBV9 combines with J gene TRBJ1-6, with a tentative D call TRBD1 (5 bases). CDR3 size: 15 residues. V lost 2 bases and J 1 base, leaving 7 bases between the germline ends. Germline CDR1 and CDR2: SGDLS and YYNGEE. The CDR3 DNA follows: TGTGCCAGCAGCGTTGGGGGTTCCTATAATTCACCCCTCCACTTT. Amino acid sequence: CASSVGGSYNSPLHF.

This chain connects TRBV12-3 or TRBV12-4 to TRBJ2-2; 8 bases fit TRBD1. This CDR3 has 17 residues. Germline trimming cut 2 bases from V and 3 bases from J; bases unmatched to any gene: 8. This CDR3 is CASSLPRTGTYTGELFF. The CDR3 DNA reads TGTGCCAGCAGTTTACCCCGGACAGGGACCTACACCGGGGAGCTGTTTTTT.

The chain recombines TRBV7-3 with TRBJ2-7; D is ambiguous. The CDR3 consists of 13 residues. With 2 bases removed from V and 3 bases from J, the gap between germline ends came to 8 bases. CDR1 and CDR2 (germline): SGHTA, FQGTGA. The CDR3 bases are TGTGCCAGCAGCTTATCCGAGAACTACGAGCAGTACTTC. It translates to CASSLSENYEQYF.

The sample holds many counts of this clonotype. The chain combines TRBV7-8 with TRBJ2-2; 7 nucleotides match TRBD2. The CDR3 extends over 17 amino acids. The junction had 9 bases not matched to a gene; V was cut back by 1 base and J by 4 bases. Germline lookup yields CDR1 SGHVS and CDR2 FQNEAQ. This CDR3 reads CASSLDSLAASTGELFF. In nucleotides, the CDR3 is TGTGCCAGCAGCTTAGATTCCCTAGCGGCGAGCACCGGGGAGCTGTTTTTT.

This clonotype was observed a few times. The rearrangement uses TRBV3-1 and TRBJ2-7; D is unresolved. The V and J ends lost 1 base and 2 bases respectively, with 9 bases between them. CDR1 is LGHDT, CDR2 YNNKEL, per germline (reference sequence). This CDR3 is 14 amino acids long. CDR3 sequence reads: CASSQGTQTYEQYF. CDR3 nucleotides: TGTGCCAGCAGCCAAGGTACCCAGACCTACGAGCAGTACTTC.

Ten or more counts support this clonotype. The chain joins TRBV29-1 to TRBJ2-7; D gene unclear. CDR1 is SQVTM, CDR2 ANQGSEA, per germline. The CDR3 runs to 12 residues. The ends were cut back, 0 bases at V and 3 bases at J, with 6 bases in the middle. The CDR3 sequence is CSVEDAGYEQYF. The CDR3 region has the DNA TGCAGCGTTGAAGATGCAGGCTACGAGCAGTACTTC.

This clonotype was observed a few times. Its ends do not fully match the called genes, so a read error is possible. The chain carries TRBV25-1 and TRBJ1-6; D ambiguous. CDR1 is MGHDK and CDR2 is SYGVNS in the germline V gene. The CDR3 loop spans 16 amino acids. CDR3 loop: CASSEDGSSYNSHLHF. The DNA of the CDR3 is TGTGCCAGCAGTGAAGATGGGAGCTCCTATAATTCACACCTCCACTTT. Filled out from reference TRBV25-1 and TRBJ1-6, the complete variable domain reads EADIYQTPRYLVIGTGKKITLECSQTMGHDKMYWYQQDPGMELHLIHYSYGVNSTEKGDLSSESTVSRIRTEHFPLTLESARPSHTSQYLCASSEDGSSYNSHLHFGNGTRLTVT.

This clonotype occurred once. No conserved phenylalanine or tryptophan ends this CDR3, so it is likely a read error. The chain employs TRBV12-3 or TRBV12-4 and TRBJ2-2, with D hard to call. Trimming left V 6 bases short and J 5 bases short, with 19 bases between. The CDR3 has 16 residues. CDR3 in DNA: TGTGCCAGCAGGCGAAGGGCGGAATTGAGGACCGGGGAGCTGTTTTTG. Its translation is CASRRRAELRTGELFL.

This clonotype was counted many times. The DNA for the CDR3 is TGTGCCAGCACTCCTCTGGGGGCCAACGTCCTGACTTTC. Translating gives CASTPLGANVLTF. The rearrangement joins TRBV12-3 or TRBV12-4 to TRBJ2-6; the D is unclear. V was trimmed by 7 bases and J by 4 bases, leaving 8 bases between them. The CDR3 has 13 amino acids.

This clonotype has just a few counts. It may be a read error: a sequence one base away is much more abundant. V usage is TRBV6-1 and J usage is TRBJ1-2; perhaps TRBD1 as D (6 bases). The V gene lost 6 bases and the J gene lost 6 bases, with 11 bases spanning the gap. Germline V gene data show CDR1 as MNHNS and CDR2 as SASEGT. There are 12 residues in the CDR3. CDR3 DNA sequence: TGTGCCAGCAGGGGACAATTGGATGGCTACACCTTC. Translating gives CASRGQLDGYTF.

This clonotype has a count of ten or more. The chain couples TRBV12-3 or TRBV12-4 to TRBJ1-1; D not resolved. V dropped 2 bases and J dropped 0 bases, with 10 bases sitting between them. The CDR3 covers 15 residues. Written as DNA, the CDR3 is TGTGCCAGCAGTTTACTCGGTACCATGAACACTGAAGCTTTCTTT. This encodes CASSLLGTMNTEAFF.

This clonotype was observed many times. This may come from a read error, since a much larger clone is one base off. V usage is TRBV12-3 or TRBV12-4 and J usage is TRBJ2-7; D call uncertain. The CDR3 has 13 amino acids. Trimming removed 3 bases at V and 1 base at J, with 7 bases between. CDR3 sequence reads: CASSFSQSYEQYF. The CDR3 region has the DNA TGTGCCAGCAGTTTTTCACAGTCCTACGAGCAGTACTTC.

This sequence joins TRBV13 and TRBJ2-5; TRBD1 matches 7 bases. Trimming cost V 3 bases and J 3 bases; bases outside gene matches: 7. The CDR3 sequence is 15 residues long. The V gene's germline CDR1 is PRHDT and CDR2 FYEKMQ (reference sequence). CDR3 loop: CASSFPGTVEETQYF. For the CDR3, the DNA is TGTGCCAGCAGCTTCCCCGGGACAGTCGAAGAGACCCAGTACTTC.

This clonotype was counted at least ten times. The V and J genes are TRBV12-3 or TRBV12-4 and TRBJ1-2; D ambiguous. V lost 2 bases, J lost 6 bases, and 7 bases lay in between. This CDR3 comprises 12 residues. CDR3 amino acids: CASSLSGNGYTF. Here the CDR3 DNA reads TGTGCCAGCAGTTTATCTGGGAATGGCTACACCTTC.